Sequencing of this T cell receptor beta chain was carried out in a study of blood T cell repertoires in COVID-19. Trimming took 7 bases from V and 5 from J; bases not matched to a gene: 5. The germline V gene has CDR1 SQVTM and CDR2 ANQGSEA. CDR3 size: 13 residues. Clones were read by immunoSEQ multiplex PCR, and TCRdb kept only the in-frame ones, dropping some. The sample lists 40,000 to 50,000 clones; under 85% were seen once. Sample: peripheral blood. This TCR derives from a human donor in a cohort sampled during active COVID-19. V and J are TRBV29-1 and TRBJ2-1; TRBD2 matches 10 bases. CDR3 loop: CSGLAGVNNEQFF. As DNA, the CDR3 is TGCAGCGGGCTAGCGGGAGTAAACAATGAGCAGTTCTTC.